Each of the 10 T cell receptor beta chains below was sequenced from the same sample in a study of shared clonotypes between healthy human individuals. Produced via immunoSEQ multiplex PCR; TCRdb's table is partial and in-frame only. The data contain around 2.1 million clones, around 95% of them singletons. The material sequenced was naive CD4+ T cells sorted from blood. Subset denoted: CD45RA+ positively selected. Source of these receptors: a man younger than 35 in good health.

The rearrangement joins TRBV6-4 to TRBJ2-7, with 8 bases matching TRBD2. The CDR3 extends over 17 amino acids. Looked up from germline, CDR1 is MRHNA and CDR2 is SNTAGT. With 0 bases clipped from V and 2 bases from J, the junction kept 9 bases outside the gene matches. The CDR3 spells CASSDSGLERVPYEQYF. In nucleotides, the CDR3 is TGTGCCAGCAGTGACTCGGGACTAGAACGCGTACCCTACGAGCAGTACTTC.

The V and J genes are TRBV6-1 and TRBJ1-5; 8 positions match TRBD1. Germline CDR1 MNHNS, CDR2 SASEGT. The CDR3 runs to 13 residues. V shed 6 bases, J shed 11 bases, and the junction held 9 bases outside the gene matches. DNA of the CDR3: TGTGCCAGCAGAGGACAGGGTACGAGGGCCCAGCATTTT. Amino acid sequence: CASRGQGTRAQHF.

The CDR3 DNA follows: TGTGCCAGCAGTGGACAGGGGATTTTCGCAGATACGCAGTATTTT. Amino acids: CASSGQGIFADTQYF. The chain carries TRBV7-9 and TRBJ2-3, with 9 bases identical to TRBD1. Germline values: CDR1 SEHNR, CDR2 FQNEAQ (reference sequence). V lost 6 bases to trimming and J lost 4 bases; unmatched junction nucleotides: 8. This CDR3 is 15 amino acids long.

In its sample, this clone was seen once. The gene calls are TRBV28 and TRBJ1-1; 7 bases align to TRBD1. After removal of 6 bases from V and 0 bases from J, the junction contained 13 bases not matched to a gene. The CDR3 loop spans 17 amino acids. Germline loops: CDR1 MDHEN, CDR2 SYDVKM. The CDR3 bases are TGTGCCAGCAGACCCTCTTTACAGGGGAAAGTGAACACTGAAGCTTTCTTT. Its protein is CASRPSLQGKVNTEAFF.

J is TRBJ1-3 and V is TRBV5-1, with D unresolved. The CDR3 loop spans 16 amino acids. The V end was cut by 0 bases, the J end by 0 bases, with 10 bases between. From germline, CDR1 is SGHRS and CDR2 YFSETQ. Written as DNA, the CDR3 is TGCGCCAGCAGCTTGGATGGGCAGTTCTCTGGAAACACCATATATTTT. Translating it yields CASSLDGQFSGNTIYF. Full variable domain (outside the CDR3, taken from reference TRBV5-1 and TRBJ1-3): KAGVTQTPRYLIKTRGQQVTLSCSPISGHRSVSWYQQTPGQGLQFLFEYFSETQRNKGNFPGRFSGRQFSNSRSEMNVSTLELGDSALYLCASSLDGQFSGNTIYFGEGSWLTVV.

The V gene is TRBV19, the J gene TRBJ2-3; TRBD1 aligns across 9 bases. V gave up 7 bases and J gave up 3 bases; unmatched junction bases: 5. The CDR3 runs to 14 residues. In germline, CDR1 is LNHDA, CDR2 SQIVND (reference sequence). The CDR3 DNA sequence: TGTGCCAGTATCGGACAGGGGTGGACAGATACGCAGTATTTT. The encoded protein is CASIGQGWTDTQYF.

This chain links TRBV10-3 with TRBJ1-1; TRBD1 matches at 8 bases. The CDR3 contains 13 residues. J lost 1 base, V lost 6 bases, and 1 base had no gene match. The germline V gene encodes CDR1 ENHRY and CDR2 SYGVKD. CDR3 DNA: TGTGCCATCAGGGGACAGGCGAACACTGAAGCTTTCTTT. Protein: CAIRGQANTEAFF.

The chain joins TRBV9 to TRBJ2-5, with TRBD2 matching 10 bases. The germline gives CDR1 SGDLS, CDR2 YYNGEE. Losses at the gene ends were 0 bases for V and 7 bases for J; bases not matched to a gene: 9. The CDR3 is 16 residues long. In nucleotides, the CDR3 is TGTGCCAGCAGCGTAGCTACTAGCGGGGTGGTCGGGACCCAGTACTTC. Translation: CASSVATSGVVGTQYF.

The rearrangement uses TRBV18 and TRBJ1-1; TRBD1 is a possible D gene (5 bases). Germline values: CDR1 KGHSH, CDR2 LQKENI. Trimming removed 2 bases from V and 2 bases from J, with 12 bases in between. CDR3 size: 15 residues. The CDR3 DNA reads TGTGCCAGCTCACCAGGGGGGGTGGCAAACACTGAAGCTTTCTTT. This encodes CASSPGGVANTEAFF.

The chain employs TRBV5-1 and TRBJ2-2, with 7 bases identical to TRBD2. This CDR3 contains 16 residues. Losses at the gene ends were 4 bases for V and 1 base for J; bases not matched to a gene: 7. The V gene's germline CDR1 is SGHRS and CDR2 YFSETQ. In DNA form, the CDR3 reads TGCGCCAGCAGCGATCCGGGACTACTGAACACCGGGGAGCTGTTTTTT. It specifies CASSDPGLLNTGELFF.